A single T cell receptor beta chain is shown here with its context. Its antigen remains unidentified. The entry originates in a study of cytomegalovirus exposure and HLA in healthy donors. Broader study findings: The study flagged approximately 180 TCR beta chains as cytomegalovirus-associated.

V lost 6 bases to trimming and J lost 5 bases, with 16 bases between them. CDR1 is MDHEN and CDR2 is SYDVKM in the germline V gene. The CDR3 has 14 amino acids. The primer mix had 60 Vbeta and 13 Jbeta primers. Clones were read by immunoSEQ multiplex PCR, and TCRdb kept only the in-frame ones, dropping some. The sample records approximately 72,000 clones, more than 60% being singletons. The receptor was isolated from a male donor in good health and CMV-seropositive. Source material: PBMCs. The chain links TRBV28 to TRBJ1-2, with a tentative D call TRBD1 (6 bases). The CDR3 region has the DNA TGTGCCAGCAGACCCGGGGGGCCACCGTATGGCTACACCTTC. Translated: CASRPGGPPYGYTF.